The present T cell receptor (beta chain) was sequenced within a study of blood T cell repertoires in COVID-19. The CDR3 extends over 18 amino acids. Germline assignment: CDR1 LGHDT and CDR2 YNNKEL (reference sequence). Unmatched junction bases numbered 7, after V lost 1 base and J lost 4 bases. Method: immunoSEQ multiplex PCR; TCRdb's copy keeps in-frame clones and lacks some. The data show approximately 64,000 clones, over 65% seen once. The specimen sequenced was peripheral blood. This chain uses TRBV3-1 (or the pseudogene TRBV3-2) with TRBJ2-5, with 15 bases matching TRBD2. This receptor was identified in an older woman with acute or convalescent COVID-19. This CDR3 reads CASSQVWRTSGRAETQYF. The DNA of the CDR3 is TGTGCCAGCAGCCAAGTGTGGAGGACTAGCGGGAGGGCAGAGACCCAGTACTTC.